Presented here are 14 T cell receptor beta chains from one specimen sequenced in a study of control samples from healthy donors and cancer patients. Clones were sequenced by immunoSEQ multiplex PCR, and TCRdb holds only the in-frame ones, with some missing. The profile shows roughly 100,000 clones, roughly 80% of them singletons. Input material: blood. The receptor set was obtained from a woman aged 45-59 years in good health.

The rearrangement uses TRBV19 and TRBJ2-7; the match to TRBD1 covers 9 bases. Germline V gene sequence: CDR1 LNHDA, CDR2 SQIVND (reference sequence). The CDR3 sequence is 16 residues long. The J segment lost 5 bases and the V segment lost 10 bases, leaving 18 bases of the junction unmatched. CDR3 DNA sequence: TGTGCCACGTTACAGGGGGCGCAAGTAGAGGTAGACGAGCAGTACTTC. Residues: CATLQGAQVEVDEQYF. The full variable domain, completed using reference TRBV19 and TRBJ2-7, is DGGITQSPKYLFRKEGQNVTLSCEQNLNHDAMYWYRQDPGQGLRLIYYSQIVNDFQKGDIAEGYSVSREKKESFPLTVTSAQKNPTAFYLCATLQGAQVEVDEQYFGPGTRLTVT.

The table lists this clone with a few counts. The J gene is TRBJ2-5, the V gene TRBV24-1; 7 bases match TRBD1. Germline CDR1 reads KGHDR; CDR2 reads SFDVKD. The CDR3 extends over 15 amino acids. V was pared by 4 bases and J by 2 bases, with 6 bases of the junction left unmatched. The CDR3 here is CATSDPDRYQETQYF. CDR3 nucleotides: TGTGCCACCAGTGACCCGGACAGGTATCAAGAGACCCAGTACTTC.

The rearrangement joins TRBV27 to TRBJ2-7; 8 bases map to TRBD2. In germline, CDR1 is MNHEY, CDR2 SMNVEV (reference sequence). The CDR3 runs 15 residues. V lost 2 bases to trimming and J lost 4 bases; unmatched junction nucleotides: 7. CDR3 in amino acids: CASSLRLAGSYEQYF. The CDR3 DNA is TGTGCCAGCAGTTTAAGGCTAGCGGGTTCTTACGAGCAGTACTTC.

This clone has a handful of counts. The J gene is TRBJ1-1, the V gene TRBV28; no definite D call. There are 15 residues in the CDR3. Trimming left V 5 bases short and J 4 bases short, with 17 bases between. CDR1 MDHEN and CDR2 SYDVKM come from the germline V gene. CDR3 sequence reads: CASSPRVTGRTEAFF. In DNA, the CDR3 is TGTGCCAGCAGTCCGAGGGTGACGGGCCGCACTGAAGCTTTCTTT.

This clone was detected many times. V gene TRBV19 combines with J gene TRBJ1-1; tentative D call: TRBD1 (5 bases). Germline V gene sequence: CDR1 LNHDA, CDR2 SQIVND (reference sequence). Trimming left V 7 bases short and J 3 bases short, with 9 bases between. The CDR3 has 12 residues. This chain's CDR3 is CASMGEYTEAFF. In DNA form, the CDR3 reads TGTGCCAGTATGGGGGAATACACTGAAGCTTTCTTT.

The gene calls are TRBV21-1 and TRBJ1-1. TRBV21-1 corresponds to a pseudogene. The CDR3 loop spans 15 amino acids. This CDR3 reads CASSKEGRTNTEAFF. In DNA, the CDR3 is TGTGCCAGCAGCAAAGAGGGCAGAACGAACACTGAAGCTTTCTTT.

The chain is built from TRBV9 and TRBJ1-6, with D maybe TRBD1 (6 bases). V lost 6 bases and J lost 4, with 11 bases in between. This CDR3 is 14 amino acids long. Germline-derived CDR1 and CDR2 are SGDLS and YYNGEE. The CDR3 DNA follows: TGTGCCAGCACACAGGGAGAATATAATTCACCCCTCCACTTT. This translates into CASTQGEYNSPLHF.

This clone was counted between two and nine times. The chain links TRBV24-1 to TRBJ2-1; a possible D gene is TRBD1 (6 bases). CDR1 is KGHDR, CDR2 SFDVKD, per germline. The CDR3 contains 13 residues. V was cut by 7 bases and J by 3 bases, with 9 bases left in between. CDR3 amino acids: CATRPQGYNEQFF. The CDR3 DNA follows: TGTGCCACCAGGCCACAGGGCTACAATGAGCAGTTCTTC.

CDR3 protein: CASSPMYAGNYGYTF. DNA of the CDR3: TGTGCCAGCAGTCCAATGTACGCGGGTAACTATGGCTACACCTTC. The chain recombines TRBV27 with TRBJ1-2; D remains unclear. Between the trimmed V and J ends, which lost 5 bases and 1 base, there was a span of 14 bases. Germline V lookup: CDR1 MNHEY, CDR2 SMNVEV (reference sequence). The CDR3 contains 15 residues.

The chain joins TRBV6-5 to TRBJ2-7; no firm D call. The CDR3 consists of 15 residues. With 7 bases removed from V and 2 bases from J, the gap between germline ends came to 18 bases. Germline CDR1 reads MNHEY; CDR2 reads SVGAGI. CDR3 coding DNA: TGTGCCAGCACCCTCTCAACCCCGAGCACCTACGAGCAGTACTTC. Amino acids: CASTLSTPSTYEQYF.

The V and J genes are TRBV11-3 and TRBJ1-1, with 8 bases matching TRBD1. V lost 5 bases, J lost 2 bases, and 7 bases stayed unmatched. Germline V gives CDR1 SGHNT, CDR2 YENEEA. The CDR3 covers 15 residues. The CDR3 sequence is CASSPGGQVNTEAFF. The DNA of the CDR3 is TGTGCCAGCAGCCCCGGGGGACAGGTTAACACTGAAGCTTTCTTT.

This clone was counted ten times or more. The J gene is TRBJ1-6, the V gene TRBV6-6, with no clear D. Germline loops: CDR1 MNHNY, CDR2 SVGAGI (reference sequence). The CDR3 sequence is 16 residues long. Trimming pared 0 bases from V and 3 bases from J, leaving 9 bases between. The CDR3 nucleotides are TGTGCCAGCAGTTACTCGATTCCGGACTATAATTCACCCCTCCACTTT. Protein sequence: CASSYSIPDYNSPLHF.

V gene TRBV7-9 combines with J gene TRBJ2-7; 9 bases are a match to TRBD1. The V gene's germline CDR1 is SEHNR and CDR2 FQNEAQ (reference sequence). This CDR3 is built from 19 residues. J lost 3 bases, V lost 3 bases, and 18 bases had no gene match. CDR3 sequence (DNA): TGTGCCAGCAGCTTGGGACCGGGACAGGGCCTCTCCTCGCACTACGAGCAGTACTTC. This gives the protein CASSLGPGQGLSSHYEQYF. The entire variable domain, with the rest obtained from reference TRBV7-9 and TRBJ2-7, is as follows: DTGVSQNPRHKITKRGQNVTFRCDPISEHNRLYWYRQTLGQGPEFLTYFQNEAQLEKSRLLSDRFSAERPKGSFSTLEIQRTEQGDSAMYLCASSLGPGQGLSSHYEQYFGPGTRLTVT.

The rearrangement links TRBV2 to TRBJ1-5, with D possibly TRBD1 on 5 matching bases. Germline V lookup: CDR1 SNHLY, CDR2 FYNNEI. Trimming took 6 bases from V and 5 from J, leaving 11 bases between them. The CDR3 loop spans 13 amino acids. The CDR3: CASRGDGDQPQHF. As DNA, the CDR3 is TGTGCCAGCAGGGGGGACGGGGATCAGCCCCAGCATTTT.